This record covers a single T cell receptor beta chain. This entry is derived from a study of blood T cell repertoires in COVID-19. In the study overall: Acute-phase and convalescent COVID-19 samples originated in the United States, Italy and Spain. T cells, B-cell-depleted T cells, or PBMCs provided the cDNA or gDNA that served as material.

Original analysis: Amplified reference gene primers provided the basis for estimating nucleated cell counts. The method was immunoSEQ multiplex PCR; TCRdb's version includes in-frame clones alone and lacks a portion of them. The DNA gave D and trimming, while V, J and clone size come from that table. The repertoire holds 25,000 to 35,000 clones, with around 72% as singletons. The source material was peripheral blood. This TCR came from a boy aged 2 to 9 with active or convalescent COVID-19.

CDR3 DNA sequence: TGTGCCAGCAGTTACTCGGCGGGCCACTACGAGCAGTACTTC. Residues: CASSYSAGHYEQYF. This chain connects TRBV6-6 to TRBJ2-7, with a weak D call TRBD2 (5 bases). CDR3 length: 14 amino acids. V dropped 0 bases and J dropped 3 bases, with 9 bases sitting between them. Germline V gives CDR1 MNHNY, CDR2 SVGAGI (reference sequence).